These 5 T cell receptor beta chains were sequenced from one sample in a study of shared clonotypes between healthy human individuals. Data came from immunoSEQ multiplex PCR; TCRdb stores just in-frame clones and leaves some out. The sample carries fewer than 700,000 clones, around 76% recorded once. Input material: PBMCs. The receptors stem from a woman aged 40-49 years in good health. Some clones in this sample may be carry-over from other donors' samples.

The CDR3 sequence is CASSSSPRNEQYF. The CDR3 DNA reads TGTGCCAGCAGCTCTAGCCCCAGGAACGAGCAGTACTTC. The chain employs TRBV7-2 and TRBJ2-7; weak D call: TRBD2 (5 bases). Looked up from germline, CDR1 is SGHTA and CDR2 is FQGNSA. This CDR3 region has 13 residues. V was trimmed by 4 bases and J by 5 bases, leaving 12 bases between them.

The genes are TRBV7-3 and TRBJ2-2; unclear D gene. Trimming took off 0 bases at V and 6 bases at J, with 11 bases between the two ends. Germline V gene data show CDR1 as SGHTA and CDR2 as FQGTGA. This CDR3 is 15 amino acids long. The CDR3 loop is CASSLTVGPAGELFF. The CDR3 bases are TGTGCCAGCAGCTTAACAGTGGGTCCCGCCGGGGAGCTGTTTTTT. Full variable domain (outside the CDR3, taken from reference TRBV7-3 and TRBJ2-2): GAGVSQTPSNKVTEKGKYVELRCDPISGHTALYWYRQSLGQGPEFLIYFQGTGAADDSGLPNDRFFAVRPEGSVSTLKIQRTERGDSAVYLCASSLTVGPAGELFFGEGSRLTVL.

V and J are TRBV27 and TRBJ2-5; the match to TRBD2 covers 7 bases. V lost 5 bases, J lost 5 bases, and 11 bases stayed unmatched. This CDR3 is built from 15 residues. Germline CDR1 and CDR2: MNHEY and SMNVEV (reference sequence). In DNA form, the CDR3 reads TGTGCCAGCAGTCAGAGCGGGGCTTGGTATGAGACCCAGTACTTC. Translating gives CASSQSGAWYETQYF.

The CDR3 region is CASSLQGDEQFF. The CDR3, as DNA: TGTGCCAGCAGCTTACAGGGGGACGAGCAGTTCTTC. The V call is TRBV5-8, the J call TRBJ2-1, with 8 bases that match TRBD1. The germline CDR1 and CDR2 sequences are SGHTS and YDEGEE. V was pared by 2 bases and J by 10 bases, with 2 bases of the junction left unmatched. This CDR3 region has 12 residues.

As for this clone: An end of the junction does not agree with germline; a read error may underlie this. The chain links TRBV28 to TRBJ1-1; D is possibly TRBD1 (5 bases). This CDR3 comprises 12 residues. Germline-derived CDR1 and CDR2 are MDHEN and SYDVKM. CDR3 sequence reads: CASSQGTAEASF. The DNA of the CDR3 is TGTGCCAGCAGTCAGGGCACCGCTGAAGCTTCCTTT.